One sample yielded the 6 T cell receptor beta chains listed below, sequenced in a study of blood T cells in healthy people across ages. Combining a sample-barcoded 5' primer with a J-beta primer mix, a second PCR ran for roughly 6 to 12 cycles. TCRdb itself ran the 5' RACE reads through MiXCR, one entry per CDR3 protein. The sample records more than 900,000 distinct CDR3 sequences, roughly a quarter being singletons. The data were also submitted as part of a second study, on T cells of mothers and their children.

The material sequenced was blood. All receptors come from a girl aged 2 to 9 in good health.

The DNA of the CDR3 is TGTGCCAGCAGCTTAGTGTTGGGGCGGATTGAGTCTACAGATACGCAGTATTTT. Translated: CASSLVLGRIESTDTQYF. The chain employs TRBV14 and TRBJ2-3; maybe TRBD1 (5 bases). CDR1 SGHDN and CDR2 FVKESK come from the germline V gene. The CDR3 length is 18 residues. Trimming took 5 bases from V and 3 from J, leaving 24 bases between them.

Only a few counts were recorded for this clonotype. The CDR3: CSVRTGIAEQYF. The CDR3 DNA reads TGCAGCGTTCGGACAGGGATAGCCGAGCAGTACTTC. The chain links TRBV29-1 to TRBJ2-7, with 8 bases that match TRBD1. The CDR3 sequence is 12 residues long. In germline, CDR1 is SQVTM, CDR2 ANQGSEA. Trimming removed 5 bases from V and 6 bases from J; junction bases left unmatched: 6.

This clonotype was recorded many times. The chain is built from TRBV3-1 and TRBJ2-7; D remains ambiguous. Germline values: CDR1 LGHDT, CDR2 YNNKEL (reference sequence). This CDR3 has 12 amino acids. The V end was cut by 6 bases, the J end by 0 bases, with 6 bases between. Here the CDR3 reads CASSSPSYEQYF. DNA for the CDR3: TGTGCCAGCAGTTCCCCCTCCTACGAGCAGTACTTC.

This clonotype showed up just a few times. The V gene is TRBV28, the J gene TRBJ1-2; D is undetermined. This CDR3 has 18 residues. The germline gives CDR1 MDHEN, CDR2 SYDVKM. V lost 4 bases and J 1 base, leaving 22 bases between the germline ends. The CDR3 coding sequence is TGTGCCAGCAGTTCTCTGGGAGTGTCAAGATCTTATAACTATGGCTACACCTTC. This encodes CASSSLGVSRSYNYGYTF.

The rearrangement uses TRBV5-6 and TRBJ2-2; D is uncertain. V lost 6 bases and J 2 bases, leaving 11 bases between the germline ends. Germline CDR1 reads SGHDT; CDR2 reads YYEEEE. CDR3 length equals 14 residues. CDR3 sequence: CASKGKLNTGELFF. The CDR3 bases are TGTGCCAGCAAGGGCAAGCTTAACACCGGGGAGCTGTTTTTT.

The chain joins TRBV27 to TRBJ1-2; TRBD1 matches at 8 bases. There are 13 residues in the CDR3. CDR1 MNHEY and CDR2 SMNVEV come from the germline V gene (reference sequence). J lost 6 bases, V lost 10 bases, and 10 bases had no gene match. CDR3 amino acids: CATSPGQVDGYTF. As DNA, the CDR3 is TGTGCCACCTCACCGGGACAGGTGGATGGCTACACCTTC.